This TCR beta chain emerged from a study of CD8+CD57+ T cells in acquired aplastic anemia. Background on the study: The mean DNA yield obtained from sorted CD4+ and CD8+ cells came to about 3.2 ug. Healthy-donor CD4+ cells averaged roughly 10.8 million reads.

Genomic DNA, the template, was used for profiling of the TCR beta VDJ and CDR3. A single record per CDR3 protein comes from TCRdb applying MiXCR to the reads. The sample has about 400,000 distinct CDR3 sequences; under 80% are singletons. General study findings and limits: The study identified 25 to 30 CD8+ CDR3 sequences shared by patients and controls. The CD8+ Simpson's diversity of patients and controls was not significantly different.

Ten or more counts support this clonotype. What it binds is unknown. The V end was cut by 2 bases, the J end by 2 bases, with 8 bases between. The CDR3 extends over 14 amino acids. CDR1 is SGHTA, CDR2 FQGTGA, per germline. Sequencing was performed on sorted CD4+, CD8+, or CD8+CD57+ T cells (not recorded which) from PBMCs. The sequence derives from a human donor in good health, serving as a control. The V and J genes are TRBV7-3 and TRBJ2-3; D could derive from TRBD1 or TRBD2 (5 bases each). The CDR3 region has the DNA TGTGCCAGCAGCTTATCGGGGCCCACAGATACGCAGTATTTT. It specifies CASSLSGPTDTQYF.